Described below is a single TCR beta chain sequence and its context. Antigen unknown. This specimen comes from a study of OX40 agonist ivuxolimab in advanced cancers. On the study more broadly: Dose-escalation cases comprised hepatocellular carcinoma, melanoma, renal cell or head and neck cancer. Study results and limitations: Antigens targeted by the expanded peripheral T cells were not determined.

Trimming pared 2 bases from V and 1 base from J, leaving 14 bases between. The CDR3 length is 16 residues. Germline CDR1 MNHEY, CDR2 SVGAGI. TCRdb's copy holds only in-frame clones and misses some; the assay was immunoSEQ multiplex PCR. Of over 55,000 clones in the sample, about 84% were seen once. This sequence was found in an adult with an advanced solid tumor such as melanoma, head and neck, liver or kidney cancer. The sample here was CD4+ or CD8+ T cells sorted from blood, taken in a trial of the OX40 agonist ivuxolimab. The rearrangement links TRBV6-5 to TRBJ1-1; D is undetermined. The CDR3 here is CASSYGYLLRNTEAFF. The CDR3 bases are TGTGCCAGCAGTTACGGTTATCTACTCCGGAACACTGAAGCTTTCTTT.